This TCR beta chain was profiled in a study of radiotherapy plus CTLA-4 blockade in lung cancer (dated 2018 in TCRdb). A note on the overall study: Among the enrolled patients, 18% had an objective response, and approximately 33% reached disease control. Broad study findings and their caveats: After treatment with radiotherapy and ipilimumab, TCR clones that came from tumors expanded in the peripheral blood. The strongest predictors of response were reported to be early dynamic shifts in blood T cell clones along with a rise in serum interferon-beta following radiation.

In this study, focal radiation therapy paired with CTLA-4 blockade (ipilimumab) was tested in patients who had chemo-refractory metastatic non-small-cell lung cancer. The library was built by means of the immunoSEQ multiplex PCR assay. TCRdb stores this immuneACCESS table with in-frame sequences only. Part of the clones is absent; in the studies checked, under half of the shortfall reflects unresolved V genes, and no reason is known for the rest. This sample lists roughly 110,000 clones; 70% to 85% were detected once. Around 3.3% of the sample belongs to the ten largest clones. Worth noting for this clone: The target of this receptor is not known. It has no much larger one-base neighbor in the sample; base qualities were not kept.

This clonotype originated in a human donor with non-small cell lung cancer that progressed on radiotherapy plus ipilimumab. Some clones in this sample may be carry-over from other donors' samples. Material: peripheral blood, obtained from a patient treated with radiotherapy plus ipilimumab.

The CDR3 reads as follows: CASSNPGAETQYF. The base sequence is TGTGCCAGCAGCAACCCAGGGGCGGAGACCCAGTACTTC. The V and J segments used are TRBV7-9 and TRBJ2-5; the D gene is possibly TRBD1, with 6 bases matching. The CDR3 holds 13 amino acids from the cysteine to the phenylalanine. The sequence is cut down to CDR3 DNA, 39 bases in frame from base 1. V drops 5 bases and J drops 5 bases, leaving 12 bases in between. Per the germline V gene (reference sequence), SEHNR is the CDR1 and FQNEAQ is the CDR2.